This T cell receptor beta chain emerged from a study of neoadjuvant anti-PD-1 for oral cavity cancer. Survey sequencing of tumors mostly used about 4.8 ug DNA, two replicates. Some clones are missing from TCRdb's copy, which holds only in-frame ones; the method was immunoSEQ multiplex PCR. Among under 15,000 clones listed, less than 70% were seen once. The patients had HPV-negative, locally advanced oral cavity squamous cell carcinoma. The CDR3 runs to 16 residues. After removal of 7 bases from V and 1 base from J, the junction contained 9 bases not matched to a gene. Germline CDR1 and CDR2: SNHLY and FYNNEI. Comments on this clone: Its antigen is not identified.

Study-wide findings and caveats: Expansion of preexisting intratumoral clones was suggested to aid response. Only three patients per response group were TCR-analyzed; validation needed.

This TCR was recovered from a person aged 40-85 years with oral cavity squamous cell carcinoma. The donor label of this sample is uncertain. The specimen was tumor tissue, collected before nivolumab (anti-PD-1) treatment. The genes are TRBV2 and TRBJ2-2; 7 bases fit TRBD1. Written as DNA, the CDR3 is TGTGCCAGCACTGGCGCCCCAGGGGGGAACACCGGGGAGCTGTTTTTT. Translation gives CASTGAPGGNTGELFF.